The present T cell receptor beta chain was sequenced within a study of T cell repertoires in cytomegalovirus infection. The CDR3 consists of 15 residues. The germline V gene encodes CDR1 SGHAT and CDR2 FQNNGV. Remarks on this clonotype: Its target is unknown. One junction end disagrees with the germline gene, perhaps due to a read error.

TCRdb redid the calling of the reads with MiXCR, one entry per CDR3 protein. Among approximately 100,000 distinct CDR3 sequences listed, 35% to 50% were seen once. The chain links TRBV11-2 to TRBJ2-5; TRBD2 agrees at 8 bases. The sequence was collected from a human donor in good health (CMV status not recorded). Some clones in this sample may be carry-over from other donors' samples. This specimen was CD8+ T cells from cultured PBMCs, taken from culture after CMV antigen stimulation. The CDR3 region is CATSLARGGGETQYF. The CDR3 nucleotides are TGTGCCACCAGCTTAGCCCGGGGGGGCGGGGAGACCCAGTACTTC.